These 6 T cell receptor beta chains share one sample of origin, sequenced in a study of blood T cell dynamics during melanoma immunotherapy. Using immunoSEQ multiplex PCR, the repertoire was profiled, and TCRdb retains in-frame clones only, with some absent. The repertoire includes tens of thousands of clones, approximately 88% of them detected once, and 10% sits in the top ten. Time point specified: week 3, after first cycle of checkpoint inhibitor. Source: blood, taken from a patient treated with checkpoint blockade. The source is a human donor with melanoma.

The V and J genes are TRBV19 and TRBJ1-1; D ambiguous. CDR1 and CDR2 from the germline V gene are LNHDA and SQIVND (reference sequence). Trimming stripped 5 bases from V and 6 bases from J, with 13 bases between. This CDR3 has 13 residues. Here the CDR3 reads CASSFNVEAEAFF. The DNA of the CDR3 is TGTGCCAGTAGTTTTAACGTAGAAGCTGAAGCTTTCTTT.

The chain employs TRBV9 and TRBJ1-3; D remains unclear. The germline V gene has CDR1 SGDLS and CDR2 YYNGEE. The CDR3 consists of 13 residues. The V end lost 0 bases, the J end lost 4 bases, and 5 bases lay between the germline ends. In DNA, the CDR3 is TGTGCCAGCAGCGTAGTCGGCGGAAACACCATATATTTT. This translates into CASSVVGGNTIYF. The full variable domain, completed using reference TRBV9 and TRBJ1-3, is DSGVTQTPKHLITATGQRVTLRCSPRSGDLSVYWYQQSLDQGLQFLIQYYNGEERAKGNILERFSAQQFPDLHSELNLSSLELGDSALYFCASSVVGGNTIYFGEGSWLTVV.

This chain links TRBV11-3 with TRBJ2-3; D might be TRBD1 or TRBD2, each matching 5 bases. From germline, CDR1 is SGHNT and CDR2 YENEEA. The CDR3 is made up of 14 amino acids. V was cut by 5 bases and J by 2 bases, with 11 bases left in between. CDR3 DNA sequence: TGTGCCAGCAGCGCGATGGGGGACACAGATACGCAGTATTTT. Amino acid sequence: CASSAMGDTDTQYF.

The chain recombines TRBV19 with TRBJ1-2, with D maybe TRBD1 (5 bases). The V gene's germline CDR1 is LNHDA and CDR2 SQIVND (reference sequence). The ends were cut back, 1 base at V and 3 bases at J, with 12 bases in the middle. This CDR3 contains 15 residues. The CDR3 loop reads CASSIAPGQHYGYTF. As DNA, the CDR3 is TGTGCCAGTAGTATAGCCCCAGGACAACACTATGGCTACACCTTC.

This clone was seen more than once but under ten times. V gene TRBV11-2 combines with J gene TRBJ1-2, with 8 bases lining up with TRBD1. The CDR3 length is 16 residues. V lost 5 bases and J lost 6; bases outside the gene matches: 14. CDR1 is SGHAT and CDR2 is FQNNGV in the germline V gene. CDR3: CASSRPTGVLENGYTF. As DNA, the CDR3 is TGTGCCAGCAGCAGACCGACAGGGGTTTTGGAAAATGGCTACACCTTC.

V is TRBV27 and J is TRBJ2-3; D is uncertain. V was trimmed by 1 base and J by 6 bases, leaving 8 bases between them. This CDR3 has 13 amino acids. From germline, CDR1 is MNHEY and CDR2 SMNVEV (reference sequence). CDR3 residues: CASSLYGVDTQYF. As DNA, the CDR3 is TGTGCCAGCAGTTTATATGGCGTTGATACGCAGTATTTT.